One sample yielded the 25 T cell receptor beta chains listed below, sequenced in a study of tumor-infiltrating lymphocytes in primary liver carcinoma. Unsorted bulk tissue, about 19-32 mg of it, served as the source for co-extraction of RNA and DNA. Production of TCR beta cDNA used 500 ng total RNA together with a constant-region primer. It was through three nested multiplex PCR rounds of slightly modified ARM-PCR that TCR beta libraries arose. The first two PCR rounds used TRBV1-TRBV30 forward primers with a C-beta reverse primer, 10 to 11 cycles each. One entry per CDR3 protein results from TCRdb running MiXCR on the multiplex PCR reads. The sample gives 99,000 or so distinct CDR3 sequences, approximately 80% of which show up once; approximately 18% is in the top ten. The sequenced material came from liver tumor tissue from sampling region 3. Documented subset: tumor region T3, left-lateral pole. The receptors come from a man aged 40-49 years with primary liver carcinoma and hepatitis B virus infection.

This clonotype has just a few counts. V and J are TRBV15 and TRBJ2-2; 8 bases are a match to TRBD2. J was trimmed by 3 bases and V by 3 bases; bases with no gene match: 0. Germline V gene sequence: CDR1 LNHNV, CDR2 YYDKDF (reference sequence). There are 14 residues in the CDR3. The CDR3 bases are TGTGCCACCAGCAGGACTAGCGACACCGGGGAGCTGTTTTTT. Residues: CATSRTSDTGELFF.

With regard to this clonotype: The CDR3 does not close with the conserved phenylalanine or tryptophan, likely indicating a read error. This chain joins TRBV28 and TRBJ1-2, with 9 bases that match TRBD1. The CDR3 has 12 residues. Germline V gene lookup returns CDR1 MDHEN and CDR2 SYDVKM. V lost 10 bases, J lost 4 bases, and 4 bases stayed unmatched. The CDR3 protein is CATADRGYGYTL. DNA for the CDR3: TGTGCCACTGCGGACAGGGGCTATGGCTACACCTTA.

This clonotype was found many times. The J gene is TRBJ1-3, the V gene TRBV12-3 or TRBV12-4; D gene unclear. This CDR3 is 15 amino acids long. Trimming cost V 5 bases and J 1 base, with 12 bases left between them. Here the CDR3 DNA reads TGTGCCAGCAGTCCCAGTTTGTGGTCTGGAAACACCATATATTTT. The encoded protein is CASSPSLWSGNTIYF.

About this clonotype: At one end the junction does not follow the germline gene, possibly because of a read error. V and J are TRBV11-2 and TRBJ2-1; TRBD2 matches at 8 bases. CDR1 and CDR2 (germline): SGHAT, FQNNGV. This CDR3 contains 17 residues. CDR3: CVSTLDRGGRFYNEQFF. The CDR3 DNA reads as TGTGTCAGCACTTTAGATAGGGGCGGGAGGTTCTACAATGAGCAGTTCTTC.

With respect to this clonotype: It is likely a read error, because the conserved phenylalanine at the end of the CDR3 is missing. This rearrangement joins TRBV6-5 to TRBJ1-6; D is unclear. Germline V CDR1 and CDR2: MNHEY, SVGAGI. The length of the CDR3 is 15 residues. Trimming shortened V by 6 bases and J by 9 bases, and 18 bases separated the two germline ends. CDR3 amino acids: CASRSDIEGSSPLHI. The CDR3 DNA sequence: TGTGCCAGCAGGAGCGACATAGAGGGCAGTTCACCCCTCCACATT.

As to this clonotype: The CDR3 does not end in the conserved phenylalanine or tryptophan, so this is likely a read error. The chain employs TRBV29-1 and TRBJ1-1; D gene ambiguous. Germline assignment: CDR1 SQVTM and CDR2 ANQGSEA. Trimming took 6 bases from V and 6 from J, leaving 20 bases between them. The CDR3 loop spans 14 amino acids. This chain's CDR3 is CSVRPSGRNAEAFL. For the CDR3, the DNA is TGCAGCGTCCGCCCGTCCGGGAGAAACGCTGAAGCTTTCTTG.

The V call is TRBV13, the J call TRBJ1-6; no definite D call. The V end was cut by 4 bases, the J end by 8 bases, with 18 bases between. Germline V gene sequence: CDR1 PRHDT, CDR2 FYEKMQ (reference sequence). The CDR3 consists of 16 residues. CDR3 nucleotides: TGTGCCAGCAGCTCACCCGAGGATAGAGGCGATTCACCCCTCCACTTT. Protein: CASSSPEDRGDSPLHF.

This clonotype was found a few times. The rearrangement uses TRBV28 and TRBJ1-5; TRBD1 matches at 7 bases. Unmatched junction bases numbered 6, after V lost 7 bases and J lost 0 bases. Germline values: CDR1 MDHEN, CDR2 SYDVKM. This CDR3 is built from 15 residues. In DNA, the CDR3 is TGTGCCAGCATGCTGGACAGGTATAGCAATCAGCCCCAGCATTTT. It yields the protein CASMLDRYSNQPQHF. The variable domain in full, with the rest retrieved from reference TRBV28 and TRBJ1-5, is DVKVTQSSRYLVKRTGEKVFLECVQDMDHENMFWYRQDPGLGLRLIYFSYDVKMKEKGDIPEGYSVSREKKERFSLILESASTNQTSMYLCASMLDRYSNQPQHFGDGTRLSIL.

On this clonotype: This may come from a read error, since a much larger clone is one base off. In DNA form, the CDR3 reads TGCAGCGCCGCGGCCAAGGGCGTCACAGATACGCAGAATTTT. It encodes CSAAAKGVTDTQNF. This chain uses TRBV29-1 with TRBJ2-3; D is uncertain. CDR3 length: 14 amino acids. CDR1 is SQVTM and CDR2 is ANQGSEA in the germline V gene.

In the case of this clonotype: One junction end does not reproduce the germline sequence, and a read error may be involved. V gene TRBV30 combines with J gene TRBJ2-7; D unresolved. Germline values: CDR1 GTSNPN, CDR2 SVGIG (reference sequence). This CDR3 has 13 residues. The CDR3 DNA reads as TGTGCCTGGAGTGTAGCTACCACCTACGAGCAATACTTC. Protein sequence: CAWSVATTYEQYF.

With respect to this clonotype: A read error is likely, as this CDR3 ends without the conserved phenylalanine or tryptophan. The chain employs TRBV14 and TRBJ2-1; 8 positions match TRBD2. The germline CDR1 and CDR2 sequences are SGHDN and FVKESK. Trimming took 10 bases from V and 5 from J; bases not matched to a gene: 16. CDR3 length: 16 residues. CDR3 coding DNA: TGTGCCAATAGTGCCGTAGCGGGATGGGTAAACAATGAGCAGTTCGTC. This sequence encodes CANSAVAGWVNNEQFV.

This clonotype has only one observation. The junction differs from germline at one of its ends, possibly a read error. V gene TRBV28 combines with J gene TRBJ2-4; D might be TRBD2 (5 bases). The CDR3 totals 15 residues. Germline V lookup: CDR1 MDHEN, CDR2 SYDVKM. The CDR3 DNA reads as TGTGCCACCCTCCCGGTCGGTGGAGGAGTAAACATTCAGTGCTTT. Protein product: CATLPVGGGVNIQCF.

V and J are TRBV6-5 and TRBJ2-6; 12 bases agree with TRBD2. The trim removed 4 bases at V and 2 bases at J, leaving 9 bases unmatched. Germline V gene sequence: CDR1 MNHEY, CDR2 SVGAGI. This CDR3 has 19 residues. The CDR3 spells CASSSSGTSGYPGANVLTF. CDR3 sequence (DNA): TGTGCCAGCAGTTCATCCGGGACTAGCGGGTATCCTGGGGCCAACGTCCTGACTTTC.

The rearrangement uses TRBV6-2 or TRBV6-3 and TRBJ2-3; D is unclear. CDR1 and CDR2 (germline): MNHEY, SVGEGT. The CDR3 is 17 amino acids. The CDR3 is CARSYSDLGRRTDTQYF. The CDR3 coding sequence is TGTGCTAGGAGTTACTCAGATCTCGGACGGCGCACAGATACGCAGTATTTT.

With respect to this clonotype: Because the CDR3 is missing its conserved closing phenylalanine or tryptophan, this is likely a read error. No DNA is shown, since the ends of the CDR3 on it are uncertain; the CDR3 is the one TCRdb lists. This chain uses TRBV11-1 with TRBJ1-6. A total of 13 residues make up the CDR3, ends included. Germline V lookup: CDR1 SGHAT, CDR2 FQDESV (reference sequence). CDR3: CASSQTLVSPIHI.

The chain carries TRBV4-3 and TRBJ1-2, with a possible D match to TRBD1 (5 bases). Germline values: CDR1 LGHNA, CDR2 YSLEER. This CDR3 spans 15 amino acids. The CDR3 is CASGLSPGGSYGYTF. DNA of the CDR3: TGCGCTAGCGGCCTGAGCCCCGGGGGATCCTATGGCTACACCTTC.

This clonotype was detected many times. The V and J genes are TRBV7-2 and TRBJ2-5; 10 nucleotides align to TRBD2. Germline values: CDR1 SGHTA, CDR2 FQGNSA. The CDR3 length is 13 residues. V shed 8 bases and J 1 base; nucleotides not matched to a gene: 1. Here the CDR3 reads CASVAGGQETQYF. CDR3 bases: TGTGCCAGCGTAGCGGGAGGCCAAGAGACCCAGTACTTC.

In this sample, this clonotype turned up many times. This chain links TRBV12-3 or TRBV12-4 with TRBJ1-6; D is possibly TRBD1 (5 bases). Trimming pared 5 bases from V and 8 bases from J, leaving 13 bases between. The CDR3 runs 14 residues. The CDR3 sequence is CASSADRQYSPLHF. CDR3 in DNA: TGTGCCAGCAGTGCAGACAGACAATATTCACCCCTCCACTTT.

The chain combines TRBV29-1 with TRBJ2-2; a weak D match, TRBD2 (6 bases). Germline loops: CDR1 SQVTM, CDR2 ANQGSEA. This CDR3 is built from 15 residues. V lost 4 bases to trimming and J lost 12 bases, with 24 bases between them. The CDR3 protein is CSVGTIAANTVKLFF. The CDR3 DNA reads TGCAGCGTTGGGACTATCGCGGCGAACACCGTTAAGCTGTTTTTT.

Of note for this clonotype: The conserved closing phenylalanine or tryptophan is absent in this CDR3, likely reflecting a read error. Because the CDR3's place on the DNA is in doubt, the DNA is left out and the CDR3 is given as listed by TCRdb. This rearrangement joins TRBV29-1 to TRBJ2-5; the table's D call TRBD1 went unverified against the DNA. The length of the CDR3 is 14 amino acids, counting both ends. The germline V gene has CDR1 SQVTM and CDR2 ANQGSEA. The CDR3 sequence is CSVEDGTSQEIQYL.

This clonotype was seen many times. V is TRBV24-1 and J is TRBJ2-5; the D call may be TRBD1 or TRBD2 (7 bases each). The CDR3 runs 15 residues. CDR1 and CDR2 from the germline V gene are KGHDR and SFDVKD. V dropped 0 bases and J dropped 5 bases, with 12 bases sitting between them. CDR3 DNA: TGTGCCACCAGTGATTTGGGGACAGCGGGGGAGACCCAGTACTTC. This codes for CATSDLGTAGETQYF.

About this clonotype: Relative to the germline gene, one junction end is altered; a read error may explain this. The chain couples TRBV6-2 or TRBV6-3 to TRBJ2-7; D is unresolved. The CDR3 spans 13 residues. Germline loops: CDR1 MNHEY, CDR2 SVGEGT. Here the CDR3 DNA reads TGTGCCATCAGTTACGAGGTACCATACAAGCAGTACTTC. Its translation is CAISYEVPYKQYF.

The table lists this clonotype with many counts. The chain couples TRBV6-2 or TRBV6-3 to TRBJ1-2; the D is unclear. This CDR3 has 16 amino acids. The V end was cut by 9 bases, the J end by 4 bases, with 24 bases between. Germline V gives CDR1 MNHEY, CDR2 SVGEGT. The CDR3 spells CASGPSGTFTFYGYTF. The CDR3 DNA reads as TGTGCCAGTGGTCCGAGCGGAACCTTTACATTCTATGGCTACACCTTC.

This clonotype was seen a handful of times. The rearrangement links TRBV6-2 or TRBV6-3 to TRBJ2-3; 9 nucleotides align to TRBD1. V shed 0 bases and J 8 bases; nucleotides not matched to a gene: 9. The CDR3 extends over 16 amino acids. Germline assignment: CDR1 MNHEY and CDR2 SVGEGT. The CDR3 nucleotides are TGTGCCAGCAGTTACTCGACAGGGGGAGGTGCAGGTACGCAGTATTTT. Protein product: CASSYSTGGGAGTQYF.

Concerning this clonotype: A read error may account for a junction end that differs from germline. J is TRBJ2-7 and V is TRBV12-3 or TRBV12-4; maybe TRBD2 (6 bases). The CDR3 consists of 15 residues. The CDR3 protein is CASSLRRAGAYGQYF. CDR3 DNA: TGTGCCAGCAGTTTAAGGAGGGCAGGAGCCTACGGGCAGTACTTC.